This T cell receptor beta chain was documented in a study of T cells after yellow fever vaccination. TCRdb called the 5' RACE reads again in MiXCR, with one record for every CDR3 protein. The repertoire holds 200,000 to 300,000 distinct CDR3 sequences, with 13% as singletons. The germline gives CDR1 SGHKS, CDR2 YYEKEE (reference sequence). The CDR3 is 13 amino acids. V shed 1 base and J shed 8 bases, with 12 bases lying between them. Sequences were derived from CD4+ T cells sorted from PBMCs, sampled 45 days after the yellow fever booster vaccination. The clonotype was recovered from a man aged 25-45 years who received the YFV17D yellow fever vaccine. The chain employs TRBV5-5 and TRBJ1-2; possibly TRBD1 for D (5 bases). The CDR3 nucleotides read TGTGCCAGCAGCTTGTTTTGGGACGGCGGCTACACCTTC. It encodes CASSLFWDGGYTF.